The present T cell receptor beta chain was sequenced within a study of T cells in Graves' hyperthyroidism and ophthalmopathy. For the diagnoses, clinical symptoms, serum thyroxine and TRAb, thyroid ultrasound and orbital computed tomography were used. This sample holds PBMCs from roughly 10 ml fresh peripheral blood. Study results and caveats: Blood also contained most expanded thyroid clonotypes above 0.001. The model identified upcoming ophthalmopathy a median about 7.1 months ahead of onset.

RNA transcripts gave rise to amplified TCR beta CDR3 regions. With the HTBI primer set, the TCR CDR3 went through a first round of RT-PCR. From the multiplex PCR reads, TCRdb called clonotypes with MiXCR, one entry per CDR3 protein. The sample holds a few hundred thousand distinct CDR3 sequences, about 20% seen once. This clonotype was observed at least ten times. Its antigen remains unidentified. This TCR was recovered from a man aged 18 to 30 with Graves' hyperthyroidism. What was sequenced was blood.

The DNA for the CDR3 is TGTGCCAGCAGTCCACGGACCCAGAACTATGGCTACACCTTC. Translating it yields CASSPRTQNYGYTF. This chain connects TRBV28 to TRBJ1-2, with D unclear. Germline V gene sequence: CDR1 MDHEN, CDR2 SYDVKM. Trimming removed 5 bases from V and 2 bases from J, with 12 bases in between. The CDR3 has 14 residues.